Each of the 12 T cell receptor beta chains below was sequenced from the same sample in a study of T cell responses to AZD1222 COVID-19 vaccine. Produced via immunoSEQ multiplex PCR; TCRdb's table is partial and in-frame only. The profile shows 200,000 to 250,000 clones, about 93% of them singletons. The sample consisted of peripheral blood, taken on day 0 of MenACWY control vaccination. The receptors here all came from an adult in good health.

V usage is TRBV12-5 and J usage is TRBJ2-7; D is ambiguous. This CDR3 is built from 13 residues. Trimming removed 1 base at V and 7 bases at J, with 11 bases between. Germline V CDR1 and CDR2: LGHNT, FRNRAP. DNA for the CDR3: TGTGCTAGTGGTTTGGCCGAAAGAGGAGAGCAGTACTTC. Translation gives CASGLAERGEQYF.

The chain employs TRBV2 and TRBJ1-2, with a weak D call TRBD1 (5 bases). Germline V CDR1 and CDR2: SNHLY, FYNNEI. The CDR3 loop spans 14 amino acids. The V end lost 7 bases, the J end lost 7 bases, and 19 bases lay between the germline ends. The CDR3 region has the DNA TGTGCCAGCATCCGACCGCCAGGGCCGTCTGGCTACACCTTC. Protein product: CASIRPPGPSGYTF.

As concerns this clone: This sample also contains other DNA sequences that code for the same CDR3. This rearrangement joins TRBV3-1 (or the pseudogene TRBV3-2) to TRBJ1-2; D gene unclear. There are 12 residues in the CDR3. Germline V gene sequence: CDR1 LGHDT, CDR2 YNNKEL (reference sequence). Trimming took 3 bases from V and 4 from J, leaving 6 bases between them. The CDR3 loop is CASSQGVYGYTF. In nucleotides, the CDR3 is TGTGCCAGCAGCCAGGGCGTCTATGGCTACACCTTC.

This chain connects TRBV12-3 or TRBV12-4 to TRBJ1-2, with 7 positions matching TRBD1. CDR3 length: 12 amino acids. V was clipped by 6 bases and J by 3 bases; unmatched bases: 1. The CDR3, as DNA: TGTGCCAGCAGCGGGACAGACTATGGCTACACCTTC. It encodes CASSGTDYGYTF.

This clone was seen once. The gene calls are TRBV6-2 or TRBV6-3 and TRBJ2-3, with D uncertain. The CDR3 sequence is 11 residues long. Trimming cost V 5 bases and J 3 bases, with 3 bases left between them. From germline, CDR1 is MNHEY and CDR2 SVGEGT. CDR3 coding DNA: TGTGCCAGCAGTAATACAGATACGCAGTATTTT. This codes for CASSNTDTQYF.

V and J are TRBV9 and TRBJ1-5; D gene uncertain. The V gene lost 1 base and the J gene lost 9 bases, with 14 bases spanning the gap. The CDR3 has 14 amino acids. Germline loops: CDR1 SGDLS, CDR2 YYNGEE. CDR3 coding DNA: TGTGCCAGCAGCGTATCGCCAATCCTGGCGCCCCAGCATTTT. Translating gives CASSVSPILAPQHF.

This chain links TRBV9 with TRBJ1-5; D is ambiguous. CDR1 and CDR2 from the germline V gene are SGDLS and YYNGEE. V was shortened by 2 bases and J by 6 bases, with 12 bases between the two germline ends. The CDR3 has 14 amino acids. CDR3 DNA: TGTGCCAGCAGCGTCGACCTCGTAGGTCAGCCCCAGCATTTT. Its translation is CASSVDLVGQPQHF.

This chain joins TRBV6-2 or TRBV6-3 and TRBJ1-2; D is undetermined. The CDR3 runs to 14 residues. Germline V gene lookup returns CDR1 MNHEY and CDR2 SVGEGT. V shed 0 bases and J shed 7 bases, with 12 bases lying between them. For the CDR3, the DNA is TGTGCCAGCAGTTACTCGACGGGTGCCGGTGGCTACACCTTC. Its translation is CASSYSTGAGGYTF.

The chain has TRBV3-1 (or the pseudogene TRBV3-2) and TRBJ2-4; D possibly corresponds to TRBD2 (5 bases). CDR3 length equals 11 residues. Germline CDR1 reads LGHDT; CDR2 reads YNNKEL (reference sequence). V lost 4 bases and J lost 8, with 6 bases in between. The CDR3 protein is CASSLEDIQYF. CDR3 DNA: TGTGCCAGCAGCCTGGAGGACATTCAGTACTTC.

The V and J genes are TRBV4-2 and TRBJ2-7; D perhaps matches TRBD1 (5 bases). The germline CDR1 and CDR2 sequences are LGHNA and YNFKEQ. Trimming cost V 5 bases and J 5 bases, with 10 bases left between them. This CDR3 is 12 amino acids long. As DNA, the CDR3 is TGTGCCAGCAGCACCACAGGAAACGAGCAGTACTTC. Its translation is CASSTTGNEQYF.

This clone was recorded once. CDR3 amino acids: CASSVAPENSPLHF. The CDR3 DNA follows: TGTGCCAGCAGCGTAGCCCCAGAGAATTCACCCCTCCACTTT. The chain uses TRBV9 and TRBJ1-6; D not certain. V lost 0 bases and J 7 bases, leaving 8 bases between the germline ends. The germline CDR1 and CDR2 sequences are SGDLS and YYNGEE. This CDR3 is built from 14 residues.

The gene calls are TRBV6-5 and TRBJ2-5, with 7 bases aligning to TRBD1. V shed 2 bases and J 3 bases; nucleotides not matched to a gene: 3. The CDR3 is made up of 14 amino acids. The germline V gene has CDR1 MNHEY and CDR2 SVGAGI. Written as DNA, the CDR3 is TGTGCCAGCAGTTACACCAGGGGGAAAGAGACCCAGTACTTC. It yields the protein CASSYTRGKETQYF.